This entry describes one TCR beta chain. Some clones are missing from TCRdb's copy, which holds only in-frame ones; the method was immunoSEQ multiplex PCR. The sample shows roughly 100,000 clones, roughly 92% of them seen only once. This entry is derived from a study of T cell changes during pregnancy in multiple sclerosis. Germline V gene sequence: CDR1 SGDLS, CDR2 YYNGEE. The CDR3 is made up of 16 amino acids. Trimming stripped 4 bases from V and 0 bases from J, with 13 bases between. Sequences were derived from peripheral blood, sampled after pregnancy. The chain links TRBV9 to TRBJ2-2, with D possibly TRBD2 on 5 matching bases. The receptor was isolated from a female donor with multiple sclerosis, enrolled in a pregnancy study. CDR3 nucleotide sequence: TGTGCCAGCAGCATCAGCGGATCCGCGAACACCGGGGAGCTGTTTTTT. Translation gives CASSISGSANTGELFF. Full variable domain (outside the CDR3, taken from reference TRBV9 and TRBJ2-2): DSGVTQTPKHLITATGQRVTLRCSPRSGDLSVYWYQQSLDQGLQFLIQYYNGEERAKGNILERFSAQQFPDLHSELNLSSLELGDSALYFCASSISGSANTGELFFGEGSRLTVL.